This TCR beta chain came from a study of T cells in Graves' hyperthyroidism and ophthalmopathy. The study, taken as a whole, reports: The blood repertoire included most of the expanded thyroid clonotypes above 0.001.

Remarks on this clonotype: Its antigen is not known. A junction boundary mismatches the germline segment, possibly from a read error.

The PBMCs had their origin in approximately 10 ml of fresh peripheral blood. CDR3 length: 17 residues. CDR1 MNHEY and CDR2 SMNVEV come from the germline V gene (reference sequence). Researchers amplified the TCR beta CDR3 regions from RNA transcripts. Using the HTBI primer set, a first-round RT-PCR was run on the TCR CDR3. TCRdb re-called the multiplex PCR reads through MiXCR, storing one row per CDR3 protein. This table holds about 340,000 distinct CDR3 sequences, roughly 18% found once. The sample comprised blood. The rearrangement joins TRBV27 to TRBJ2-1, with 9 bases identical to TRBD2. The receptor comes from a woman aged 45-65 years with Graves' hyperthyroidism. The CDR3 here is CATSRADSGREGNEQFF. The CDR3, as DNA: TGTGCCACCAGTAGAGCAGATAGCGGGAGAGAGGGGAATGAGCAGTTCTTC.